The clone carrying this T cell receptor (beta chain) was counted at least ten times. Antigen specificity is unknown. The read stops 3 residues short of the end of the CDR3; the missing end is completed from the germline J gene. Aged about 8 to 65 years, CVID subjects averaged about 40 years old. Most patients and controls had Caucasian heritage. The sample comes from a study of T cell clonality in common variable immunodeficiency. Equal genomic DNA amounts from CVID and control samples were sequenced. The method was immunoSEQ multiplex PCR; TCRdb's version includes in-frame clones alone and lacks a portion of them. In total the sample includes 25,000 to 30,000 clones, none of them seen once. Germline loops: CDR1 SNHLY, CDR2 FYNNEI. The CDR3 totals 14 residues. V dropped 0 bases and J dropped 7 bases, with 10 bases sitting between them. Overall study findings and caveats: In common variable immunodeficiency, TCR beta chains reportedly carried fewer deletions and N-nucleotide insertions.

This chain uses TRBV2 with TRBJ2-1, with a possible D match to TRBD1 (5 bases). The TCR sequence derives from a human donor with common variable immunodeficiency. The specimen was peripheral blood mononuclear cells. CDR3 DNA, as far as it was read: TGTGCCAGCAGTGAAGCGCTTCCAGGGAATGAG. It codes for CASSEALPGNE. The entire CDR3 is CASSEALPGNEQFF.